A selection of T cell receptor beta chains follows, all from one sample in a study of shared clonotypes between healthy human individuals. The method was immunoSEQ multiplex PCR; TCRdb's version includes in-frame clones alone and lacks a portion of them. This sample yields about 610,000 clones, of which around 97% are seen a single time; about 0.06% belongs to the top ten. The specimen was naive CD4+ T cells sorted from blood. The receptors come from a woman aged 25 to 45 in good health. The CDR3 runs from the conserved cysteine through the conserved F or W. A D gene is named only where the DNA matches it firmly. The size field is filled for only some rows; it gives once, few, many or a size class.

d_gene,abundance,j_gene,v_gene,CDR3aa,CDR3nt
TRBD2,-,TRBJ2-1,TRBV30,CAWSVRIFHGEGQENEQFF,TGTGCCTGGAGTGTGCGGATTTTTCATGGGGAGGGCCAGGAGAATGAGCAGTTCTTC
TRBD1,once,TRBJ1-1,TRBV5-1,CASSFQGAGTEAFF,TGCGCCAGCAGCTTTCAGGGGGCAGGAACTGAAGCTTTCTTT
-,-,TRBJ2-7,TRBV4-1,CASSQEGAGGFTSYEQYF,TGCGCCAGCAGCCAAGAAGGGGCCGGCGGCTTCACATCCTACGAGCAGTACTTC
TRBD2,-,TRBJ2-7,TRBV7-1,CASSSGLAGSYEQYF,TGTGCCAGCAGCTCGGGACTAGCGGGATCCTACGAGCAGTACTTC
-,-,TRBJ2-2,TRBV27,CASHLGAPDNTGELFF,TGTGCCAGCCACTTGGGCGCGCCTGATAACACCGGGGAGCTGTTTTTT
-,once,TRBJ2-1,TRBV6-6,CASQRLVVSYNEQFF,TGTGCCTCTCAGCGGTTGGTAGTATCCTACAATGAGCAGTTCTTC
-,-,TRBJ1-4,TRBV7-3,CASSLGQRGSGEKLFF,TGTGCCAGCAGCTTAGGACAGAGGGGTTCGGGCGAAAAACTGTTTTTT
-,-,TRBJ1-5,TRBV19,CASTGTPGTGQPQHF,TGTGCCAGTACCGGCACACCCGGTACAGGTCAGCCCCAGCATTTT
TRBD2,-,TRBJ2-2,TRBV18,CASSPLAGGGGELFF,TGTGCCAGCTCACCACTAGCGGGAGGTGGCGGGGAGCTGTTTTTT
-,-,TRBJ2-3,TRBV2,CASGGVGVPDTQYF,TGTGCCAGCGGGGGAGTGGGGGTTCCAGATACGCAGTATTTT
-,-,TRBJ1-6,TRBV19,CASSHQGFYSPLHF,TGTGCCAGTAGTCATCAGGGTTTTTATTCACCCCTCCACTTT
-,-,TRBJ2-1,TRBV5-1,CASSSPQPKSSYNEQFF,TGCGCCAGCAGCTCCCCTCAGCCGAAAAGCTCCTACAATGAGCAGTTCTTC
-,-,TRBJ1-3,TRBV11-2,CASSLGQTISGNTIYF,TGTGCCAGCAGCTTAGGACAGACGATCTCTGGAAACACCATATATTTT
-,few,TRBJ1-2,TRBV5-1,CASRPGDYGYTF,TGCGCCAGCAGACCAGGGGACTATGGCTACACCTTC
TRBD1,-,TRBJ1-5,TRBV6-1,CASSVQGSNQPQHF,TGTGCCAGCAGTGTACAGGGGAGCAATCAGCCCCAGCATTTT
-,once,TRBJ2-3,TRBV29-1,CSVPHTDTQYF,TGCAGCGTCCCACATACAGATACGCAGTATTTT
-,-,TRBJ2-3,TRBV28,CASSRSRFAYF,TGTGCCAGCAGCCGGTCGCGGTTCGCGTATTTT
-,-,TRBJ2-7,TRBV18,CASSPGREQIYEQYF,TGTGCCAGCTCACCTGGAAGAGAACAGATTTACGAGCAGTACTTC
-,-,TRBJ2-2,TRBV28,CASSPSGTGELFF,TGTGCCAGCAGCCCAAGCGGGACCGGGGAGCTGTTTTTT
-,-,TRBJ1-1,TRBV5-1,CASSLESGAYTEAFF,TGCGCCAGCAGCCTTGAATCGGGGGCATATACTGAAGCTTTCTTT
-,-,TRBJ2-7,TRBV5-1,CASSLASGTYEQYF,TGCGCCAGCAGCTTGGCCTCCGGGACCTACGAGCAGTACTTC
-,few,TRBJ1-1,TRBV7-8,CASGRRRSTEAFF,TGTGCCAGCGGTAGACGGCGGAGCACTGAAGCTTTCTTT
TRBD1,-,TRBJ2-7,TRBV7-3,CASSSGTGGPYEQYF,TGTGCCAGCAGCTCCGGAACAGGGGGCCCCTACGAGCAGTACTTC
-,-,TRBJ2-7,TRBV12-1,CASSPYREVSTGEQYF,TGTGCCAGCAGCCCTTACAGGGAGGTTAGTACGGGAGAGCAGTACTTC
-,-,TRBJ2-7,TRBV7-2,CASSSRWEQGAVWEQYF,TGTGCCAGCAGCTCGAGGTGGGAACAGGGCGCCGTCTGGGAGCAGTACTTC